A single sample is the source of the 9 T cell receptor beta chains below, sequenced in a study of blood T cell repertoires in COVID-19. Using immunoSEQ multiplex PCR, the repertoire was profiled, and TCRdb retains in-frame clones only, with some absent. The table shows about 130,000 clones, with about 85% occurring only once. Source material: peripheral blood. These TCRs come from a man aged 40-49 years with active or convalescent COVID-19.

The gene calls are TRBV11-2 and TRBJ2-5, with D perhaps TRBD1 (5 bases). V lost 3 bases to trimming and J lost 2 bases, with 13 bases between them. The CDR3 has 15 residues. In germline, CDR1 is SGHAT, CDR2 FQNNGV. CDR3: CASSLGRVQQETQYF. The CDR3 bases are TGTGCCAGCAGCTTGGGGCGTGTACAGCAAGAGACCCAGTACTTC.

The chain couples TRBV3-1 (or the pseudogene TRBV3-2) to TRBJ1-1; 8 bases line up with TRBD1. Germline-derived CDR1 and CDR2 are LGHDT and YNNKEL (reference sequence). This CDR3 has 15 amino acids. The junction had 7 bases not matched to a gene; V was cut back by 3 bases and J by 4 bases. The CDR3 loop reads CASSQFRGPLTEAFF. For the CDR3, the DNA is TGTGCCAGCAGCCAGTTCAGGGGGCCGCTCACTGAAGCTTTCTTT.

The chain carries TRBV7-2 and TRBJ1-6, with 9 bases that match TRBD1. The CDR3 consists of 15 residues. Germline CDR1 SGHTA, CDR2 FQGNSA. J gave up 7 bases and V 1 base, and 2 bases lay outside the gene matches. CDR3 coding DNA: TGTGCCAGCAGCTTAGGAGACAGGGGGAATTCACCCCTCCACTTT. This translates into CASSLGDRGNSPLHF.

The chain couples TRBV12-3 or TRBV12-4 to TRBJ2-3; TRBD2 agrees at 7 bases. V gave up 6 bases and J gave up 5 bases; unmatched junction bases: 5. CDR3 length: 13 amino acids. In DNA form, the CDR3 reads TGTGCCAGCAGCCCTGGGACTAAAGATACGCAGTATTTT. Encoded protein: CASSPGTKDTQYF.

V gene TRBV2 combines with J gene TRBJ2-3; 10 nucleotides align to TRBD2. Germline CDR1 and CDR2: SNHLY and FYNNEI. The junction had 14 bases not matched to a gene; V was cut back by 7 bases and J by 4 bases. The CDR3 is made up of 17 amino acids. This chain's CDR3 is CASTRSGGAESPDTQYF. In DNA, the CDR3 is TGTGCCAGCACTAGGAGCGGGGGGGCCGAAAGTCCAGATACGCAGTATTTT.

The V call is TRBV6-2 or TRBV6-3, the J call TRBJ2-1, with 7 nucleotides matching TRBD2. Germline V gives CDR1 MNHEY, CDR2 SVGEGT. V gave up 4 bases and J gave up 4 bases; unmatched junction bases: 7. The CDR3 runs to 15 residues. This CDR3 reads CASSWGGIQYNEQFF. CDR3 DNA sequence: TGTGCCAGCAGTTGGGGGGGGATCCAATACAATGAGCAGTTCTTC.

The chain employs TRBV19 and TRBJ1-3; D is uncertain. The germline V gene has CDR1 LNHDA and CDR2 SQIVND (reference sequence). This CDR3 region has 12 residues. V dropped 7 bases and J dropped 4 bases, with 8 bases sitting between them. The CDR3 bases are TGTGCCAGTACGGGTTTGGGAAACACCATATATTTT. Amino acid sequence: CASTGLGNTIYF. The entire variable domain, with the rest obtained from reference TRBV19 and TRBJ1-3, is as follows: DGGITQSPKYLFRKEGQNVTLSCEQNLNHDAMYWYRQDPGQGLRLIYYSQIVNDFQKGDIAEGYSVSREKKESFPLTVTSAQKNPTAFYLCASTGLGNTIYFGEGSWLTVV.

The gene calls are TRBV5-4 and TRBJ2-2, with TRBD2 as a possible D gene (6 bases). This CDR3 spans 16 amino acids. Trimming left V 0 bases short and J 0 bases short, with 9 bases between. Germline V CDR1 and CDR2: SGHNT, YYREEE (reference sequence). The CDR3 DNA sequence: TGTGCCAGCAGCTTGGCAGGGACTGCGAACACCGGGGAGCTGTTTTTT. Its translation is CASSLAGTANTGELFF. The whole variable domain, filled in from reference TRBV5-4 and TRBJ2-2, reads ETGVTQSPTHLIKTRGQQVTLRCSSQSGHNTVSWYQQALGQGPQFIFQYYREEENGRGNFPPRFSGLQFPNYSSELNVNALELDDSALYLCASSLAGTANTGELFFGEGSRLTVL.

This chain joins TRBV7-9 and TRBJ2-5; maybe TRBD2 (5 bases). V was trimmed by 1 base and J by 7 bases, leaving 10 bases between them. The CDR3 consists of 13 residues. Germline V gene lookup returns CDR1 SEHNR and CDR2 FQNEAQ (reference sequence). The CDR3 DNA reads TGTGCCAGCAGCTTAGGACTACTGGGGACCCAGTACTTC. The encoded protein is CASSLGLLGTQYF.